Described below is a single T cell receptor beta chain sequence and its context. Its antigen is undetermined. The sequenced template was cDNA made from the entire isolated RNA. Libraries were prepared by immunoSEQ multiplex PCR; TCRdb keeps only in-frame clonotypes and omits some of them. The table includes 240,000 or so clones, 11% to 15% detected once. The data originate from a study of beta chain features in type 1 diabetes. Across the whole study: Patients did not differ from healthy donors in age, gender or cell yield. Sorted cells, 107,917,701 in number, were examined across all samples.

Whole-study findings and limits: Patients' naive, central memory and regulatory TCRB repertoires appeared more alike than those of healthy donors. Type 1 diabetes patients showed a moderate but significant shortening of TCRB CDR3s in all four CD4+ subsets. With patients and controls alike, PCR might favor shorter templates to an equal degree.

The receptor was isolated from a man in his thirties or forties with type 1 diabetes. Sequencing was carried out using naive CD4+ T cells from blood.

The CDR3 region is CASSLEGQGEAGTQYF. CDR3 coding DNA: TGCGCCAGCAGCTTGGAAGGACAGGGGGAGGCGGGGACCCAGTACTTC. The chain combines TRBV5-1 with TRBJ2-5; 10 nucleotides align to TRBD1. Germline V gene sequence: CDR1 SGHRS, CDR2 YFSETQ. The CDR3 is made up of 16 amino acids. V shed 0 bases, J shed 7 bases, and the junction held 9 bases outside the gene matches.